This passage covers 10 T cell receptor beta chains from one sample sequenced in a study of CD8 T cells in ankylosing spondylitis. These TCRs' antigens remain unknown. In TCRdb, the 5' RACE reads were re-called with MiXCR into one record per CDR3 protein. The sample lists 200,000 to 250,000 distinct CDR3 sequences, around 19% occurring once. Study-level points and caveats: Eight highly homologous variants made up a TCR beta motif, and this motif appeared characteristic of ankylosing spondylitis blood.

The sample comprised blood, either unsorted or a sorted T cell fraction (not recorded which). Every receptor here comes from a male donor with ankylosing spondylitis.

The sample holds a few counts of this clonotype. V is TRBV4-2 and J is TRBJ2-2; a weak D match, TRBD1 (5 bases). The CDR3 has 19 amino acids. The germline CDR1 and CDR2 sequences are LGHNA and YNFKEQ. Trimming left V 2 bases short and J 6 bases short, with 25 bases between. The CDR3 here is CASSQFPSDLAGFAGELFF. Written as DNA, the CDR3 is TGTGCCAGCAGCCAATTCCCCTCAGATTTAGCAGGGTTTGCCGGGGAGCTGTTTTTT.

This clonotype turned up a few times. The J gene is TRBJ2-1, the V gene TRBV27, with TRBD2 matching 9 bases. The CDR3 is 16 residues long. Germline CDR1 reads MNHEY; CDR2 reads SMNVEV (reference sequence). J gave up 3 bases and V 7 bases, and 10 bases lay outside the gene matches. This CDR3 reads CASTQTSGLLYNEQFF. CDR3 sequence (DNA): TGTGCCAGCACCCAGACTAGCGGACTGCTCTACAATGAGCAGTTCTTC.

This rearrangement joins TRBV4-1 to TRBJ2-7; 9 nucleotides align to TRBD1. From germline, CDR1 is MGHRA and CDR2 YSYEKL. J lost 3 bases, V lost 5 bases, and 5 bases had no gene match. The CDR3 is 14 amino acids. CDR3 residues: CASSTPGQGYEQYF. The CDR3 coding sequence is TGCGCCAGCAGCACTCCGGGACAGGGCTACGAGCAGTACTTC.

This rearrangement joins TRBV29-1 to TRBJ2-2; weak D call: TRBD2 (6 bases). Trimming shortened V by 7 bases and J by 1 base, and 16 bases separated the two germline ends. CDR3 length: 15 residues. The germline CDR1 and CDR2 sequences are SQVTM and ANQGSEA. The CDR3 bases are TGCAGCGCCCTTGATTCGGGGGAGAACACCGGGGAGCTGTTTTTT. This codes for CSALDSGENTGELFF.

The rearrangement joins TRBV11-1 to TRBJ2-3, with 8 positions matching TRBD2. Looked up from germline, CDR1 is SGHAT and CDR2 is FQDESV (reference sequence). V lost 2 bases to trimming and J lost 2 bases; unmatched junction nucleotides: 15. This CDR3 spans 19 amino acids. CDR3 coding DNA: TGTGCCAGCAGCTTACCCATCGGGAGGGAGCGGGAACCCACAGATACGCAGTATTTT. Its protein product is CASSLPIGREREPTDTQYF.

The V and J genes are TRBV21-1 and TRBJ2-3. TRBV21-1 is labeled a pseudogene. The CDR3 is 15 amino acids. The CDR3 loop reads CASSRSSPDTDTQYF. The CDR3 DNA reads TGTGCCAGCAGCCGCTCGAGCCCAGACACAGATACGCAGTATTTT.

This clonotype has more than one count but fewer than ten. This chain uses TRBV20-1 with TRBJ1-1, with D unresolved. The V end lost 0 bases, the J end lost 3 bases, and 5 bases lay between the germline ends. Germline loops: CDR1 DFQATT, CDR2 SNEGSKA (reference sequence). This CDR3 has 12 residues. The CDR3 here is CSARDPDTEAFF. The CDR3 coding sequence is TGCAGTGCTAGAGATCCGGACACTGAAGCTTTCTTT.

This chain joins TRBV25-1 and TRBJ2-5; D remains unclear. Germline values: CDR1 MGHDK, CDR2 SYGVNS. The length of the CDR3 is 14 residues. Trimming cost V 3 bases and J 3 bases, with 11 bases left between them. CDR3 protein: CASSDLASKETQYF. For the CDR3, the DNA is TGTGCCAGCAGTGACTTGGCCAGTAAAGAGACCCAGTACTTC. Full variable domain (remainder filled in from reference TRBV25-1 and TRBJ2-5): EADIYQTPRYLVIGTGKKITLECSQTMGHDKMYWYQQDPGMELHLIHYSYGVNSTEKGDLSSESTVSRIRTEHFPLTLESARPSHTSQYLCASSDLASKETQYFGPGTRLLVL.

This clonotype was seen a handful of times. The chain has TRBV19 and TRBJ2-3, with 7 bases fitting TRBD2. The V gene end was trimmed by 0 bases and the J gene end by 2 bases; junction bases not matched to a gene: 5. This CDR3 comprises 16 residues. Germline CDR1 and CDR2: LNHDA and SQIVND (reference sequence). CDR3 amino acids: CASSIEAGEVTDTQYF. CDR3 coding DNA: TGTGCCAGTAGTATAGAGGCGGGAGAGGTCACAGATACGCAGTATTTT. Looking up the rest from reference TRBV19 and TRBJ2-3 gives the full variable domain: DGGITQSPKYLFRKEGQNVTLSCEQNLNHDAMYWYRQDPGQGLRLIYYSQIVNDFQKGDIAEGYSVSREKKESFPLTVTSAQKNPTAFYLCASSIEAGEVTDTQYFGPGTRLTVL.

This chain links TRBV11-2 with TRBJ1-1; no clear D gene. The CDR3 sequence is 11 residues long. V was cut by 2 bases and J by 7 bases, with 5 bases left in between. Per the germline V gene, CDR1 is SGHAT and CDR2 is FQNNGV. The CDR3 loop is CASSLWDEAFF. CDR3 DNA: TGTGCCAGCAGCTTATGGGATGAAGCTTTCTTT.